The 8 T cell receptor beta chains given below trace back to one sample, sequenced in a study of graft-versus-host responses after intestinal transplantation. TCRdb keeps only in-frame clones here, not all; method: immunoSEQ multiplex PCR. The sample contains more than 25,000 clones, around 94% of which appear only once. Sample: PBMCs, taken 30 days after intestinal transplant. All receptors come from a human patient who received an intestinal transplant, so some T cells may come from the graft donor.

The chain links TRBV5-1 to TRBJ1-4; D not certain. Germline assignment: CDR1 SGHRS and CDR2 YFSETQ. Trimming left V 1 base short and J 0 bases short, with 4 bases between. This CDR3 region has 14 residues. The CDR3 spells CASSLSATNEKLFF. CDR3 nucleotides: TGCGCCAGCAGCTTGTCGGCAACTAATGAAAAACTGTTTTTT.

The V gene is TRBV5-1, the J gene TRBJ2-1; no clear D. V dropped 0 bases and J dropped 0 bases, with 10 bases sitting between them. The V gene's germline CDR1 is SGHRS and CDR2 YFSETQ. CDR3 length equals 16 residues. The CDR3 nucleotides read TGCGCCAGCAGCTTGGACAAAGTGGTCTCCTACAATGAGCAGTTCTTC. As protein: CASSLDKVVSYNEQFF.

This chain joins TRBV4-2 and TRBJ1-6, with 7 bases fitting TRBD1. CDR3 length: 20 residues. Looked up from germline, CDR1 is LGHNA and CDR2 is YNFKEQ. J gave up 9 bases and V 0 bases, and 20 bases lay outside the gene matches. CDR3 in amino acids: CASSQDIGRQGPVCGSPLHF. The CDR3, as DNA: TGTGCCAGCAGCCAAGACATTGGAAGACAGGGCCCCGTGTGCGGTTCACCCCTCCACTTT.

The chain uses TRBV6-5 and TRBJ1-4; tentatively, D is TRBD1 (6 bases). CDR1 is MNHEY, CDR2 SVGAGI, per germline. CDR3 length: 15 residues. Trimming left V 6 bases short and J 1 base short, with 12 bases between. CDR3 amino acids: CASSPIQGTNEKLFF. As DNA, the CDR3 is TGTGCCAGCAGCCCGATACAGGGAACTAATGAAAAACTGTTTTTT.

V is TRBV5-1 and J is TRBJ2-7; either TRBD1 or TRBD2 may fit D (5 bases each). Trimming removed 4 bases at V and 3 bases at J, with 11 bases between. The germline V gene encodes CDR1 SGHRS and CDR2 YFSETQ. The CDR3 is 13 residues long. The CDR3: CASSQGRNYEQYF. The DNA for the CDR3 is TGCGCCAGCAGCCAGGGACGGAACTACGAGCAGTACTTC.

V is TRBV27 and J is TRBJ2-7; perhaps D is TRBD1 or TRBD2 (5 bases each). The CDR3 has 13 amino acids. Germline CDR1 MNHEY, CDR2 SMNVEV (reference sequence). The ends were cut back, 2 bases at V and 3 bases at J, with 8 bases in the middle. In nucleotides, the CDR3 is TGTGCCAGCAGTTTAGGGACGGGCTACGAGCAGTACTTC. Its translation: CASSLGTGYEQYF.

The chain employs TRBV4-3 and TRBJ2-1; D is unresolved. The CDR3 covers 11 residues. V lost 8 bases, J lost 6 bases, and 8 bases lay in between. Germline CDR1 and CDR2: LGHNA and YSLEER. CDR3 region: CASGKGNEQFF. The CDR3 bases are TGCGCCAGCGGGAAGGGCAATGAGCAGTTCTTC.

This chain links TRBV9 with TRBJ1-5; TRBD1 matches at 8 bases. V shed 3 bases and J 1 base; nucleotides not matched to a gene: 3. The CDR3 covers 15 residues. The germline CDR1 and CDR2 sequences are SGDLS and YYNGEE. The CDR3 nucleotides are TGTGCCAGCAGCGGACAGGGGTTGAGCAATCAGCCCCAGCATTTT. Protein: CASSGQGLSNQPQHF.